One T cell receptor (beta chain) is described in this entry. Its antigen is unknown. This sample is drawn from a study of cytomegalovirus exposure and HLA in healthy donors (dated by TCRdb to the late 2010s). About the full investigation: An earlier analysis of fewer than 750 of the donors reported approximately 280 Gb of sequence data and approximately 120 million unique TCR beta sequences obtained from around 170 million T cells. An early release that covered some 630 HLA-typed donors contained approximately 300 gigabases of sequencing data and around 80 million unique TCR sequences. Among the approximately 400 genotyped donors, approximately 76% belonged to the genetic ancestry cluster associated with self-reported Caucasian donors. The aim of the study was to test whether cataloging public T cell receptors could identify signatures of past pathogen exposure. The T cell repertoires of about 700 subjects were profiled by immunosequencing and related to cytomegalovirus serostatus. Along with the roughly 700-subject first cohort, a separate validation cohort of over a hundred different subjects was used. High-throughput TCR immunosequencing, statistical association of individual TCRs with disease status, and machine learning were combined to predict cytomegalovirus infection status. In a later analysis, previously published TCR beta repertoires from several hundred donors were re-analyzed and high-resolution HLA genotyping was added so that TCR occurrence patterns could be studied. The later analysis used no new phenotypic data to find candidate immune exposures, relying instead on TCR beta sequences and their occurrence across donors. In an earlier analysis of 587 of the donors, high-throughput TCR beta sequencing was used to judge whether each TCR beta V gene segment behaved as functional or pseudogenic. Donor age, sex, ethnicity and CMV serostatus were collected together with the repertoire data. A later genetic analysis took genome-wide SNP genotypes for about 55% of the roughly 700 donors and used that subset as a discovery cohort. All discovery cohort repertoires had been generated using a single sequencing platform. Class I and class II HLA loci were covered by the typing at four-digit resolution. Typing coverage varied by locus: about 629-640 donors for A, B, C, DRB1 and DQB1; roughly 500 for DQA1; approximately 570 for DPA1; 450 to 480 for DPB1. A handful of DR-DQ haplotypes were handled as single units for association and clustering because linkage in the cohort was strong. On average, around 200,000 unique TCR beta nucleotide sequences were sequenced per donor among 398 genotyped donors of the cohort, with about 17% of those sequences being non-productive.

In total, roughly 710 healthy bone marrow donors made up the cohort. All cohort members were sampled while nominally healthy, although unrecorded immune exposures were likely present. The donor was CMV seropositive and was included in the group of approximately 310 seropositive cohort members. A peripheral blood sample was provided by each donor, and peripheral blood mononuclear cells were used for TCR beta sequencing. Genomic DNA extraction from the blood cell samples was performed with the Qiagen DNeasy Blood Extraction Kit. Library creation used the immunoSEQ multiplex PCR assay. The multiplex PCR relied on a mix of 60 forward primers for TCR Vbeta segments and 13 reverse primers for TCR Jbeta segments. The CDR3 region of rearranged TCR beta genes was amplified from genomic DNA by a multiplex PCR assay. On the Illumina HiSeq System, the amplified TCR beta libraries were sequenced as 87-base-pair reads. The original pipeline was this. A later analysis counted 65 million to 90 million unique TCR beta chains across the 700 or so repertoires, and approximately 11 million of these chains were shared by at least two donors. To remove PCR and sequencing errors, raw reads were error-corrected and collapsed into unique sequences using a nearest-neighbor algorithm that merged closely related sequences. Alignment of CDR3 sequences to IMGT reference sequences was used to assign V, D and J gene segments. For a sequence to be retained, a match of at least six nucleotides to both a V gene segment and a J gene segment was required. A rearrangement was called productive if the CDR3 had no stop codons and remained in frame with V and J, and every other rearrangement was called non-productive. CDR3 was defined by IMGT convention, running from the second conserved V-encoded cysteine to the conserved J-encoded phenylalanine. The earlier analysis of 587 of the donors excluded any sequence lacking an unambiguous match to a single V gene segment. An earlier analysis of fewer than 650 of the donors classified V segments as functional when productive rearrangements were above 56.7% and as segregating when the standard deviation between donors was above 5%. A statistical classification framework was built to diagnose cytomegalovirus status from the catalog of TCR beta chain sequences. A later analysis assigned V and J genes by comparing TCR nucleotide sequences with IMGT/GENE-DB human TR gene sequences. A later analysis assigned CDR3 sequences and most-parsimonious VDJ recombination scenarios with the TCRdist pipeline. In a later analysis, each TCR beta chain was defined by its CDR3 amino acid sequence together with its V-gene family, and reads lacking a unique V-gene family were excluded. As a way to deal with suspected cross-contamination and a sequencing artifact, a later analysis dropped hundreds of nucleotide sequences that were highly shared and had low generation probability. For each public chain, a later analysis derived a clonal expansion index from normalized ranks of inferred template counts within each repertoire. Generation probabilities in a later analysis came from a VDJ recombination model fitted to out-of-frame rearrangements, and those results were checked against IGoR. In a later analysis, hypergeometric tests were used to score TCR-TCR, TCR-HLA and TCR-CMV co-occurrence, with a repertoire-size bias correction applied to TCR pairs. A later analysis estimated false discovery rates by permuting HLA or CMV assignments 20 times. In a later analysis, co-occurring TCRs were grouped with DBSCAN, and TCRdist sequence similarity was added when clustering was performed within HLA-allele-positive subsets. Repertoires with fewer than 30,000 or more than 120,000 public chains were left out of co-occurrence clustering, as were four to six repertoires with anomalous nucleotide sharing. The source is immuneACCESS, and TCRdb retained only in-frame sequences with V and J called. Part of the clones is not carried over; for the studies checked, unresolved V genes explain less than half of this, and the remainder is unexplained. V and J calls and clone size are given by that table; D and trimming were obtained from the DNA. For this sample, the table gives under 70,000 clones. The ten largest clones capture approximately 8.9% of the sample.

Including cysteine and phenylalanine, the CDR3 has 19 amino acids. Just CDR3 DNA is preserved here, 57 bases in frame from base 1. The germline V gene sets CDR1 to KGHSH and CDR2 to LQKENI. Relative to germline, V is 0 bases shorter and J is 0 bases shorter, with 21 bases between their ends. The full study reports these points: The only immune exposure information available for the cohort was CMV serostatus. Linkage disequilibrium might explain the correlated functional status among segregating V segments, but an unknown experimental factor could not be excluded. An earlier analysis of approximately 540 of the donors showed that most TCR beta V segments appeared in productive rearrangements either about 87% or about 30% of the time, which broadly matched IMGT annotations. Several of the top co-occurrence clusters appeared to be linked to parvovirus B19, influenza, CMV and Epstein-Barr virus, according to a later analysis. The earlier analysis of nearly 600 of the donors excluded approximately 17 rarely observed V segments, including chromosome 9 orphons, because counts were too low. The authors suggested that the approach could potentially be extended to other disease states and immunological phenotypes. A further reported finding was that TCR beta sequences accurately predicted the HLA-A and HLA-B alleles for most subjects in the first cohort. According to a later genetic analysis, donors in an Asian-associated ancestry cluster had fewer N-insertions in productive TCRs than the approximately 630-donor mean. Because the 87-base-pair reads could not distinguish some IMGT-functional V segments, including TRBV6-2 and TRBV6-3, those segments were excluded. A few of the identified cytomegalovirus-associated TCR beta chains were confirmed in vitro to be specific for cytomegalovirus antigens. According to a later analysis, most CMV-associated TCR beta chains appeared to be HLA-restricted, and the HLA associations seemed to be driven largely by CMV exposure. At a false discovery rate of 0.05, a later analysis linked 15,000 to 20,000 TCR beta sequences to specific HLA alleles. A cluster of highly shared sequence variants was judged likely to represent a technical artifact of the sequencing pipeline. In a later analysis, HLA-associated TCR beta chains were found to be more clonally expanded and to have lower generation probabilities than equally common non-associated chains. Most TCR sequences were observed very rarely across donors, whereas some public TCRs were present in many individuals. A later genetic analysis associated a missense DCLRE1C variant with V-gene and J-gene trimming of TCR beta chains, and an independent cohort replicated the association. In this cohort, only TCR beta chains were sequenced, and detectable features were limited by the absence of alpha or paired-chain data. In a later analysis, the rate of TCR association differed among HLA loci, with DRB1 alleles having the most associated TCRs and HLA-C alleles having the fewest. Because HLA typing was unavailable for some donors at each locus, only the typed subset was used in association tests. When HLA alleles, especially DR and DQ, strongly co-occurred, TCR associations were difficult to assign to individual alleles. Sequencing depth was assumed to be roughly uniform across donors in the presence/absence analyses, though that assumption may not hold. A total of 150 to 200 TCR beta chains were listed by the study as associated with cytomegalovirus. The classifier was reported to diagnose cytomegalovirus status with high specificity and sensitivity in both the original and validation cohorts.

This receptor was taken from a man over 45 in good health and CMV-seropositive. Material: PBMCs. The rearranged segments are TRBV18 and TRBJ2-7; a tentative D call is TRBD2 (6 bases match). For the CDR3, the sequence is CASSPPGSRGRGTSYEQYF. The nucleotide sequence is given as TGTGCCAGCTCACCACCGGGATCTCGGGGACGGGGGACCTCCTACGAGCAGTACTTC.